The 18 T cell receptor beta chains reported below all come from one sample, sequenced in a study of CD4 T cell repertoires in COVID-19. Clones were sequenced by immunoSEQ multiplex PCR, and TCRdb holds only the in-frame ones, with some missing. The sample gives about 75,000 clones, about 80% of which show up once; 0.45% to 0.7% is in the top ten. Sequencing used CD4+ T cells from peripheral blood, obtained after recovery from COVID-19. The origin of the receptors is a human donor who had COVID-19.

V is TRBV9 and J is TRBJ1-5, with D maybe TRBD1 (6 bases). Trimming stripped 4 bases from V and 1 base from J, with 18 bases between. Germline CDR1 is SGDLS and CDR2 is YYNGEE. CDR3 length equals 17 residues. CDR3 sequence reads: CASSTRTPDRSNQPQHF. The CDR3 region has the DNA TGTGCCAGCAGCACACGAACCCCAGACAGGAGCAATCAGCCCCAGCATTTT.

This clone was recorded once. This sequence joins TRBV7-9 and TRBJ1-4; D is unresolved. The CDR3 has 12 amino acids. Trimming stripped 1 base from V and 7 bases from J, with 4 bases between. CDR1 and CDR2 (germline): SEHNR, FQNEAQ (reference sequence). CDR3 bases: TGTGCCAGCAGCTTAGACCTTGAAAAACTGTTTTTT. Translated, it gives CASSLDLEKLFF.

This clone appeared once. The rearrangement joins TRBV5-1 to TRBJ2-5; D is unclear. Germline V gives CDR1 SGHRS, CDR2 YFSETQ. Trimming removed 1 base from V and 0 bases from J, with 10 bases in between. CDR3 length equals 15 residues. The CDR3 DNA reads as TGCGCCAGCAGCTTGCGCACCAGGTACCAAGAGACCCAGTACTTC. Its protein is CASSLRTRYQETQYF.

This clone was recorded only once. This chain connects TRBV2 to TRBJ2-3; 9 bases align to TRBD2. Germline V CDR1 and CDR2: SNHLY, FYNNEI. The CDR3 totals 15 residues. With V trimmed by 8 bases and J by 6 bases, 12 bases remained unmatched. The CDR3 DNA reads TGTGCCAGCGGCGGGCTAGCGGGATCGGAGGATACGCAGTATTTT. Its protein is CASGGLAGSEDTQYF. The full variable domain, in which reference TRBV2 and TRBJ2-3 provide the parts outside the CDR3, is EPEVTQTPSHQVTQMGQEVILRCVPISNHLYFYWYRQILGQKVEFLVSFYNNEISEKSEIFDDQFSVERPDGSNFTLKIRSTKLEDSAMYFCASGGLAGSEDTQYFGPGTRLTVL.

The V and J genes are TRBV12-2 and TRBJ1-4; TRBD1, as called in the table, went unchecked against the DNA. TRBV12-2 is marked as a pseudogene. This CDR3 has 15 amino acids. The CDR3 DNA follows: TGTGCAAGTCGCTCAGAACAGGCAACTAATGAAAAACTGTTTTTT. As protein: CASRSEQATNEKLFF.

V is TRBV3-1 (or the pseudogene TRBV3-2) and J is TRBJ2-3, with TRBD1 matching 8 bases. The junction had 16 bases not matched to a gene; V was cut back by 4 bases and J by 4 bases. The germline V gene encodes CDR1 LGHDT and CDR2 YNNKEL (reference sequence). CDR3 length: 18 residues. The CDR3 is CASSRNPLATGVSDTQYF. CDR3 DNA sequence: TGTGCCAGCAGCCGTAACCCCCTGGCGACAGGGGTCTCAGATACGCAGTATTTT.

The CDR3, as DNA: TGTGCCAGCAGCCTAGTCCTTAATGAAAAACTGTTTTTT. Translated: CASSLVLNEKLFF. This chain connects TRBV14 to TRBJ1-4; unclear D gene. The V and J ends lost 4 bases and 4 bases respectively, with 7 bases between them. The CDR3 sequence is 13 residues long. Germline loops: CDR1 SGHDN, CDR2 FVKESK.

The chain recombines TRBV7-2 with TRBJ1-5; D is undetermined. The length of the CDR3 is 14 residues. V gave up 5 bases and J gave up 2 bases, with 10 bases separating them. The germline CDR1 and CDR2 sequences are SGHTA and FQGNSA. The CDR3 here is CASSPRIGNQPQHF. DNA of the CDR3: TGTGCCAGCAGCCCCCGGATCGGCAATCAGCCCCAGCATTTT.

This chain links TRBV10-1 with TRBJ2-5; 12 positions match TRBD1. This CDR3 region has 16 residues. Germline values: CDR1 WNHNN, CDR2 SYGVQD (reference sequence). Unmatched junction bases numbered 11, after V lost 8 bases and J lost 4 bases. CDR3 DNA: TGCGCCAGCTACGCCGGGACAGGGGGCCGTGGAGAGACCCAGTACTTC. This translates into CASYAGTGGRGETQYF.

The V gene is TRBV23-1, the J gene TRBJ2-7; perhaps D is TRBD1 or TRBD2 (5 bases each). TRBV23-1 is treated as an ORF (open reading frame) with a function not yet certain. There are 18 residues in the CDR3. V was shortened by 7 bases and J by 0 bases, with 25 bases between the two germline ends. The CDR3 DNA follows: TGCGCCAGCACCCAACCCGACCCCGGGACCGATAGCTCCTACGAGCAGTACTTC. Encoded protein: CASTQPDPGTDSSYEQYF.

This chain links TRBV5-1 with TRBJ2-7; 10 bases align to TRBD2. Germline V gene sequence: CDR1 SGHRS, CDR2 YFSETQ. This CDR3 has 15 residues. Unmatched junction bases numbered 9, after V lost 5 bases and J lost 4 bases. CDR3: CASSRTGLADYEQYF. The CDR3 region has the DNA TGCGCCAGCAGTCGTACTGGACTAGCGGATTACGAGCAGTACTTC. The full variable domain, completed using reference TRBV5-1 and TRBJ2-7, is KAGVTQTPRYLIKTRGQQVTLSCSPISGHRSVSWYQQTPGQGLQFLFEYFSETQRNKGNFPGRFSGRQFSNSRSEMNVSTLELGDSALYLCASSRTGLADYEQYFGPGTRLTVT.

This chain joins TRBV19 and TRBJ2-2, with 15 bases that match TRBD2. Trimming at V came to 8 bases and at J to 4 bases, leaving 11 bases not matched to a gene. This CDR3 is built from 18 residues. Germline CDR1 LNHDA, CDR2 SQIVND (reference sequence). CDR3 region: CASRPGLAGGRSTGELFF. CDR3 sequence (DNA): TGTGCCAGTCGACCGGGACTAGCGGGAGGACGAAGCACCGGGGAGCTGTTTTTT.

The CDR3, as DNA: TGTGCCATCAGTGATCGTCCGGGAGCGGGCGGGGATACGCAGTATTTT. Protein: CAISDRPGAGGDTQYF. The chain couples TRBV10-3 to TRBJ2-3; perhaps TRBD2 as D (6 bases). Germline V gene data show CDR1 as ENHRY and CDR2 as SYGVKD. Trimming took 3 bases from V and 6 from J, leaving 19 bases between them. The CDR3 consists of 16 residues.

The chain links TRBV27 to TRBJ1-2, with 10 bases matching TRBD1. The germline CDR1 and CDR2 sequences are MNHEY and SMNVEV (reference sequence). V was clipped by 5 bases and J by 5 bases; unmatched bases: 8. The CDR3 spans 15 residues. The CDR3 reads CASSPRQGALYGYTF. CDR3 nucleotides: TGTGCCAGCAGTCCCCGACAGGGGGCGCTTTATGGCTACACCTTC.

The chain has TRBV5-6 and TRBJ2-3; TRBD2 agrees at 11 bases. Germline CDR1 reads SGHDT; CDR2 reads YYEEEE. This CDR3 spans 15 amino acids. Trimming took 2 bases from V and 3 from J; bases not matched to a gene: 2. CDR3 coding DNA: TGTGCCAGCAGCTTACTAGCGGGAGTTACAGATACGCAGTATTTT. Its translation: CASSLLAGVTDTQYF.

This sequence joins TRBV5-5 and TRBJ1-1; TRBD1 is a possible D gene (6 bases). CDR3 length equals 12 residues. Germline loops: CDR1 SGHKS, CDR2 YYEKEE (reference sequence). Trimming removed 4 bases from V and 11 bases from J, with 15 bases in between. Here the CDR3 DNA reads TGTGCCAGCAGCGACACAGGGTCAGGCGCTTTCTTT. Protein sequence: CASSDTGSGAFF.

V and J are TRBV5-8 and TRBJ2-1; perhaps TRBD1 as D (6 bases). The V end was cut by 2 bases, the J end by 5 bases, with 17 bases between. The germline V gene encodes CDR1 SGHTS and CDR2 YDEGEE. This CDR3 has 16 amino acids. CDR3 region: CASSLGTRGAHNEQFF. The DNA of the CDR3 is TGTGCCAGCAGCTTAGGGACACGGGGCGCCCACAATGAGCAGTTCTTC.

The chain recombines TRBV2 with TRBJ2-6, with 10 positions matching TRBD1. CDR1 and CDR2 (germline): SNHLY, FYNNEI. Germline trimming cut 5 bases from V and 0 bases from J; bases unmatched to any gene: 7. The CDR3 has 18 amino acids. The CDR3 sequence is CASSSSGTGVSGANVLTF. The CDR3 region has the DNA TGTGCCAGCAGTTCGTCCGGGACAGGGGTCTCTGGGGCCAACGTCCTGACTTTC.